The rows below give T cell receptor beta chains drawn from one sample of a study of T cell responses to AZD1222 COVID-19 vaccine. Sequencing used immunoSEQ multiplex PCR; TCRdb keeps in-frame clones, though not all of them. The sample has under 150,000 clones; under 95% are singletons. The source material was peripheral blood, sampled on day 0 of AZD1222 vaccination. These receptors were collected from an adult in good health. Each CDR3 is given with its conserved first and last residue. Fields, in order: J gene, V gene, D gene, clone size, CDR3 DNA, CDR3 protein. D genes are given only for firm matches. The listing skips clone size in some rows; elsewhere it reads once, few, many or a size class.

j_call: TRBJ1-6; v_call: TRBV6-5; d_call: TRBD1; clone_size: .; cdr3_nt: TGTGCCAGCAGAGGGACAGGGCATCATAATTCACCCCTCCACTTT; cdr3_aa: CASRGTGHHNSPLHF
j_call: TRBJ1-1; v_call: TRBV18; d_call: TRBD1; clone_size: .; cdr3_nt: TGTGCCAGCTCAGTCTCAAACTGGGACAGGTGGACATTAACTGAAGCTTTCTTT; cdr3_aa: CASSVSNWDRWTLTEAFF
j_call: TRBJ1-1; v_call: TRBV19; d_call: .; clone_size: .; cdr3_nt: TGTGCCAGTAGTATAATCGGCGGTCCCATGAACACTGAAGCTTTCTTT; cdr3_aa: CASSIIGGPMNTEAFF
j_call: TRBJ2-1; v_call: TRBV30; d_call: .; clone_size: .; cdr3_nt: TGTGCCTGGAGGGTCCCGGGAGTCCGGGCCTACAATGAGCAGTTCTTC; cdr3_aa: CAWRVPGVRAYNEQFF
j_call: TRBJ1-2; v_call: TRBV10-3; d_call: .; clone_size: .; cdr3_nt: TGTGCCATCAGCCCGACAGCTAACTATGGCTACACCTTC; cdr3_aa: CAISPTANYGYTF
j_call: TRBJ2-7; v_call: TRBV3-1/TRBV3-2; d_call: TRBD2; clone_size: .; cdr3_nt: TGTGCCAGCAGCCAAGGGCTAGCGGGAGGGGGATTCTACGAGCAGTACTTC; cdr3_aa: CASSQGLAGGGFYEQYF
j_call: TRBJ1-2; v_call: TRBV5-1; d_call: .; clone_size: .; cdr3_nt: TGCGCCAGCAGCTTGGCCAGGCAGGGCGACTATGGCTACACCTTC; cdr3_aa: CASSLARQGDYGYTF
j_call: TRBJ2-2; v_call: TRBV7-8; d_call: .; clone_size: few; cdr3_nt: TGTGCCAGCAGCCACCCGAGAGGGACGTGGACCGGGGAGCTGTTTTTT; cdr3_aa: CASSHPRGTWTGELFF
j_call: TRBJ2-3; v_call: TRBV6-2/TRBV6-3; d_call: .; clone_size: .; cdr3_nt: TGTGCCAGCAGTTACTCGCCCCGCACAGATACGCAGTATTTT; cdr3_aa: CASSYSPRTDTQYF
j_call: TRBJ1-5; v_call: TRBV6-2/TRBV6-3; d_call: .; clone_size: .; cdr3_nt: TGTGCCAGCAGTTACCGGAGCAATCAGCCCCAGCATTTT; cdr3_aa: CASSYRSNQPQHF
j_call: TRBJ1-1; v_call: TRBV19; d_call: .; clone_size: .; cdr3_nt: TGTGCCAGTGGGACGGCGAACACTGAAGCTTTCTTT; cdr3_aa: CASGTANTEAFF
j_call: TRBJ1-1; v_call: TRBV7-9; d_call: .; clone_size: .; cdr3_nt: TGTGCCAGCAGCCCCTTGAACACTGAAGCTTTCTTT; cdr3_aa: CASSPLNTEAFF
j_call: TRBJ1-2; v_call: TRBV14; d_call: .; clone_size: .; cdr3_nt: TGTGCCAGCAGCCATGTAAGGGCTAACTATGGCTACACCTTC; cdr3_aa: CASSHVRANYGYTF
j_call: TRBJ2-1; v_call: TRBV5-1; d_call: .; clone_size: .; cdr3_nt: TGCGCCAGCAGCTTGGCCCAGGGCAACCACAATGAGCAGTTCTTC; cdr3_aa: CASSLAQGNHNEQFF
j_call: TRBJ2-7; v_call: TRBV3-1/TRBV3-2; d_call: TRBD2; clone_size: .; cdr3_nt: TGTGCCAGCAGCCAAGATTATTGGGACCCCCGGGAGGGGCAGTACTTC; cdr3_aa: CASSQDYWDPREGQYF
j_call: TRBJ1-5; v_call: TRBV13; d_call: .; clone_size: .; cdr3_nt: TGTGCCAGCAGCCCGGGTAGGGTTGAGCCCCAGCATTTT; cdr3_aa: CASSPGRVEPQHF
j_call: TRBJ1-2; v_call: TRBV20-1; d_call: .; clone_size: .; cdr3_nt: TGCAGTGCTAGAGAGAGCTATGGCTACACCTTC; cdr3_aa: CSARESYGYTF
j_call: TRBJ1-2; v_call: TRBV14; d_call: .; clone_size: .; cdr3_nt: TGTGCCAGCAGCCCGCTAGGGGGATCGGACTATGGCTACACCTTC; cdr3_aa: CASSPLGGSDYGYTF
j_call: TRBJ1-1; v_call: TRBV10-3; d_call: .; clone_size: .; cdr3_nt: TGTGCCATCAGTGACCTCGGGGGGGACACTGAAGCTTTCTTT; cdr3_aa: CAISDLGGDTEAFF
j_call: TRBJ1-5; v_call: TRBV27; d_call: .; clone_size: .; cdr3_nt: TGTGCCAGCAGTCCACAGGGAAGCAATCAGCCCCAGCATTTT; cdr3_aa: CASSPQGSNQPQHF
j_call: TRBJ2-7; v_call: TRBV15; d_call: .; clone_size: .; cdr3_nt: TGTGCCACCAGCAGAGGCAGACTAGAAGGGGACGAGCAGTACTTC; cdr3_aa: CATSRGRLEGDEQYF
j_call: TRBJ2-2; v_call: TRBV27; d_call: .; clone_size: .; cdr3_nt: TGTGCCAGCAGCAGGTGGGGGGCGACCGGGGAGCTGTTTTTT; cdr3_aa: CASSRWGATGELFF
j_call: TRBJ1-3; v_call: TRBV30; d_call: .; clone_size: .; cdr3_nt: TGTGCCTGGACGGGAGGAGGTGGGCACTCTGGAAACACCATATATTTT; cdr3_aa: CAWTGGGGHSGNTIYF
j_call: TRBJ1-5; v_call: TRBV28; d_call: .; clone_size: .; cdr3_nt: TGTGCCAGCAGTTTGGGTTGGGGAATTCAGCCCCAGCATTTT; cdr3_aa: CASSLGWGIQPQHF
j_call: TRBJ2-3; v_call: TRBV19; d_call: TRBD1; clone_size: .; cdr3_nt: TGTGCCAGTAGTATTTTGGGACAGGGGTCCATTCTTACGCAGTATTTT; cdr3_aa: CASSILGQGSILTQYF
j_call: TRBJ2-5; v_call: TRBV4-3; d_call: .; clone_size: .; cdr3_nt: TGCGCCAGCAGCCAAGATTCAACGCCACAAGAGACCCAGTACTTC; cdr3_aa: CASSQDSTPQETQYF
j_call: TRBJ2-7; v_call: TRBV9; d_call: .; clone_size: once; cdr3_nt: TGTGCCAGCAGCCCTTTGGGGGACTGGGTCTACGAGCAGTACTTC; cdr3_aa: CASSPLGDWVYEQYF
j_call: TRBJ1-2; v_call: TRBV12-1; d_call: .; clone_size: .; cdr3_nt: TGTGCCAGCAGCCTTGGTCTGGGACAGGGGATAAGGCCCTACACCTTC; cdr3_aa: CASSLGLGQGIRPYTF
j_call: TRBJ2-5; v_call: TRBV7-8; d_call: .; clone_size: .; cdr3_nt: TGTGCCAGCGAGGGGGAGAGGTTCCAAGAGACCCAGTACTTC; cdr3_aa: CASEGERFQETQYF
j_call: TRBJ2-7; v_call: TRBV5-1; d_call: .; clone_size: .; cdr3_nt: TGCGCCAGCAGCCCATCCGCCTCAGATGCCTACGAGCAGTACTTC; cdr3_aa: CASSPSASDAYEQYF
j_call: TRBJ2-7; v_call: TRBV15; d_call: .; clone_size: .; cdr3_nt: TGTGCCACCAGCAGAGATCGAAGCCGCGGGAACCACGAGCAGTACTTC; cdr3_aa: CATSRDRSRGNHEQYF
j_call: TRBJ2-7; v_call: TRBV6-5; d_call: TRBD2; clone_size: once; cdr3_nt: TGTGCCAGCTGGACTAGCGGGGCCCACTACGAGCAGTACTTC; cdr3_aa: CASWTSGAHYEQYF
j_call: TRBJ1-5; v_call: TRBV2; d_call: .; clone_size: once; cdr3_nt: TGTGCCAGCAGTGCCCAAGGACAGTCGGGTCAGCCCCAGCATTTT; cdr3_aa: CASSAQGQSGQPQHF
j_call: TRBJ1-4; v_call: TRBV12-3/TRBV12-4; d_call: .; clone_size: .; cdr3_nt: TGTGCCAGCAGCTGGAGTACTAATGAAAAACTGTTTTTT; cdr3_aa: CASSWSTNEKLFF
j_call: TRBJ2-7; v_call: TRBV5-5; d_call: TRBD1; clone_size: .; cdr3_nt: TGTGCCAGCAGCTTGCACAGGGGCTCCTACGAGCAGTACTTC; cdr3_aa: CASSLHRGSYEQYF
j_call: TRBJ1-4; v_call: TRBV14; d_call: TRBD1; clone_size: .; cdr3_nt: TGTGCCAGCAGCCAAAGGCGAGGGGGGACAGGGTATGAAAAACTGTTTTTT; cdr3_aa: CASSQRRGGTGYEKLFF
j_call: TRBJ2-7; v_call: TRBV4-3; d_call: .; clone_size: .; cdr3_nt: TGCGCCAGCAGCCAAGATTTGAACGGTGACTCCTACGAGCAGTACTTC; cdr3_aa: CASSQDLNGDSYEQYF
j_call: TRBJ2-7; v_call: TRBV27; d_call: TRBD1; clone_size: .; cdr3_nt: TGTGCCAGCCGGGACAGCTCCTACGAGCAGTACTTC; cdr3_aa: CASRDSSYEQYF
j_call: TRBJ1-4; v_call: TRBV3-1/TRBV3-2; d_call: .; clone_size: .; cdr3_nt: TGTGCCAGCAGCCAGAGGACAGATCTGAATGAAAAACTGTTTTTT; cdr3_aa: CASSQRTDLNEKLFF
j_call: TRBJ2-7; v_call: TRBV7-2; d_call: .; clone_size: .; cdr3_nt: TGTGCCAGCAGCTTTGATGGGGGGGAGCAGTACTTC; cdr3_aa: CASSFDGGEQYF
j_call: TRBJ1-2; v_call: TRBV25-1; d_call: .; clone_size: .; cdr3_nt: TGTGCCAGCAGGGGGGTCTCGGGGGCTGGCTACACCTTC; cdr3_aa: CASRGVSGAGYTF
j_call: TRBJ1-1; v_call: TRBV6-2/TRBV6-3; d_call: TRBD1; clone_size: .; cdr3_nt: TGTGCCAGCAGTCCCTATCTTGAGGGGGCTAGGAACACTGAAGCTTTCTTT; cdr3_aa: CASSPYLEGARNTEAFF
j_call: TRBJ2-5; v_call: TRBV12-3/TRBV12-4; d_call: .; clone_size: .; cdr3_nt: TGTGCCAGCAGTTTTGTGGCCCAAGAGACCCAGTACTTC; cdr3_aa: CASSFVAQETQYF
j_call: TRBJ2-2; v_call: TRBV12-3/TRBV12-4; d_call: .; clone_size: once; cdr3_nt: TGTGCCAGCAGGAGGGGGGATGCCGGGGAGCTGTTTTTT; cdr3_aa: CASRRGDAGELFF
j_call: TRBJ2-3; v_call: TRBV12-3/TRBV12-4; d_call: .; clone_size: .; cdr3_nt: TGTGCCAGCAGTCCCCCGGGCGTGACGCAGTATTTT; cdr3_aa: CASSPPGVTQYF
j_call: TRBJ2-5; v_call: TRBV7-2; d_call: .; clone_size: .; cdr3_nt: TGTGCCAGCACCACCGGGACTTATCAAGAGACCCAGTACTTC; cdr3_aa: CASTTGTYQETQYF
j_call: TRBJ2-7; v_call: TRBV24-1; d_call: TRBD1; clone_size: .; cdr3_nt: TGTGCCACCAGTGATTTATTAACGGACAGGGGGAATTGGGCACGGTCCTGGGAGCAGTACTTC; cdr3_aa: CATSDLLTDRGNWARSWEQYF
j_call: TRBJ1-2; v_call: TRBV7-2; d_call: TRBD1; clone_size: .; cdr3_nt: TGTGCCAGCAGCCCTGGACAGGGTGAAGGCTACACCTTC; cdr3_aa: CASSPGQGEGYTF
j_call: TRBJ1-3; v_call: TRBV6-5; d_call: .; clone_size: .; cdr3_nt: TGTGCCAGCAGTTACTCGGAGCAGAGTGCTGGAAACACCATATATTTT; cdr3_aa: CASSYSEQSAGNTIYF